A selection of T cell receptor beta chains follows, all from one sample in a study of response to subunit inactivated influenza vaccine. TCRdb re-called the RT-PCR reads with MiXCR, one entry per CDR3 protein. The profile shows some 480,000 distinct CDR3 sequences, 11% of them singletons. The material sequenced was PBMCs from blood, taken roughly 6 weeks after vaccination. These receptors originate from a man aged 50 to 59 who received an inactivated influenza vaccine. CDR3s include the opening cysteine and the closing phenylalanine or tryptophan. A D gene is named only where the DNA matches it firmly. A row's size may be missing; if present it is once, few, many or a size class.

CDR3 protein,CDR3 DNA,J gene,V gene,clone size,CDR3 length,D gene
CASSSYPGQSYEQYF,TGTGCCAGCAGTTCCTATCCGGGACAGAGCTACGAGCAGTACTTC,TRBJ2-7,TRBV6-2/TRBV6-3,many,15,TRBD1
CSVAVYNEQFF,TGCAGCGTCGCCGTCTACAATGAGCAGTTCTTC,TRBJ2-1,TRBV29-1,NA,11,NA
CASRTSATDAQYF,TGCGCCAGCAGGACTAGCGCCACAGATGCGCAGTATTTT,TRBJ2-3,TRBV5-1,few,13,TRBD2
CATSAKPGQRYNEQFF,TGTGCCACCAGTGCTAAACCGGGACAGCGATACAATGAGCAGTTCTTC,TRBJ2-1,TRBV24-1,many,16,TRBD1
CASRGAGTGKETQYF,TGTGCCAGCAGGGGAGCCGGGACAGGAAAAGAGACCCAGTACTTC,TRBJ2-5,TRBV7-2,NA,15,TRBD1
CASNIGPPLGSGYTF,TGTGCCAGCAATATAGGGCCGCCCTTGGGATCGGGCTACACCTTC,TRBJ1-2,TRBV2,NA,15,NA
CASSMRVSETQYF,TGTGCCAGTAGTATGAGAGTGAGTGAGACCCAGTACTTC,TRBJ2-5,TRBV19,NA,13,NA
CSVSNRDRYNEQFF,TGCAGTGTTAGTAACAGGGACCGCTACAATGAGCAGTTCTTC,TRBJ2-1,TRBV20-1,few,14,NA
CASSSLWSRRTSTDTQYF,TGTGCCAGCAGTTCATTGTGGAGTCGGCGCACTAGCACAGATACGCAGTATTTT,TRBJ2-3,TRBV6-5,many,18,NA
CATSRGDQGEWDEQFF,TGTGCCACCAGCAGAGGTGACCAGGGGGAGTGGGATGAGCAGTTCTTC,TRBJ2-1,TRBV15,many,16,TRBD1
CSAREGRREKLFF,TGCAGTGCTAGAGAAGGTAGAAGGGAAAAACTGTTTTTT,TRBJ1-4,TRBV20-1,few,13,NA